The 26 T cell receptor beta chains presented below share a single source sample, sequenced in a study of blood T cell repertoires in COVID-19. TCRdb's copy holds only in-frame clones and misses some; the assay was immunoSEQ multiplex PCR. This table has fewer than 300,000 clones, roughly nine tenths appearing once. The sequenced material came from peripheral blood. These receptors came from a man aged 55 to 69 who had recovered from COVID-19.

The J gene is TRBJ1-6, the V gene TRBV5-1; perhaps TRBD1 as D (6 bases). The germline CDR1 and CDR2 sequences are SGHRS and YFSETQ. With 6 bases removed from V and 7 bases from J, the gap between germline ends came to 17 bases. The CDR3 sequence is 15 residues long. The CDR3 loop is CASKGGRRENSPLHF. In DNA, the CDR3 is TGCGCCAGCAAGGGGGGGAGGAGGGAAAATTCACCCCTCCACTTT.

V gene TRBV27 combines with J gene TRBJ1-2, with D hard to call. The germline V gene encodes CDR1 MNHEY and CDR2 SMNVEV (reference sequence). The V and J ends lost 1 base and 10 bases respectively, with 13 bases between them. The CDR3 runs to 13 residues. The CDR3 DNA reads TGTGCCAGCAGTTTATTTTATATGGGCACCTACACCTTC. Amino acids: CASSLFYMGTYTF.

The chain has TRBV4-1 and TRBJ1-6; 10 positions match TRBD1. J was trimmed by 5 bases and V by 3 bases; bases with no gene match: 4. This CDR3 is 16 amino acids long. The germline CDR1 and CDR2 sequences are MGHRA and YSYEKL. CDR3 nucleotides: TGCGCCAGCAGCCAGTTCGGGACAGGGGATAATTCACCCCTCCACTTT. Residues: CASSQFGTGDNSPLHF.

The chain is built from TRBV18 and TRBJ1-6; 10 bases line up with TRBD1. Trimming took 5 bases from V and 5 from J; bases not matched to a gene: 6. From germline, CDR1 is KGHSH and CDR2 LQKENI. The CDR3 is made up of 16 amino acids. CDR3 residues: CASSTGTGVNNSPLHF. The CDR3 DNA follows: TGTGCCAGCTCAACCGGGACAGGGGTTAATAATTCACCCCTCCACTTT.

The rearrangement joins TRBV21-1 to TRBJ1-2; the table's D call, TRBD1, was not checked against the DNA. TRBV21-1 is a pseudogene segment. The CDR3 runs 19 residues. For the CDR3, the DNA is TGTGCCAGTATTTCACCCTCCTCCGGGACAGGACCGAACCTCTATGGCTACACCTTC. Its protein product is CASISPSSGTGPNLYGYTF.

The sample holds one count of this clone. CDR3 sequence: CASSPKPGDRVDYEQYF. CDR3 in DNA: TGTGCCAGCTCACCGAAGCCAGGGGACAGGGTAGACTACGAGCAGTACTTC. This chain connects TRBV18 to TRBJ2-7; 9 nucleotides align to TRBD1. Germline lookup yields CDR1 KGHSH and CDR2 LQKENI. The CDR3 runs 17 residues. The V segment lost 3 bases and the J segment 3 bases; nucleotides outside the gene matches: 12.

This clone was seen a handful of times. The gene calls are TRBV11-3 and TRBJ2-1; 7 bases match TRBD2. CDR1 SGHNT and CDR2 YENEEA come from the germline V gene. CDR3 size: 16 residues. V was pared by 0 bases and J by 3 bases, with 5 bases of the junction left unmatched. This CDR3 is CASSLDLAADYNEQFF. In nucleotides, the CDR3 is TGTGCCAGCAGCTTAGACCTAGCGGCCGACTACAATGAGCAGTTCTTC.

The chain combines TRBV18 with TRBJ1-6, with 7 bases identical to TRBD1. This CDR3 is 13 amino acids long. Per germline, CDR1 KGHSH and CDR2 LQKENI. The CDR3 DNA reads TGTGCAGATAAGGGGGCGAGTAATTCACCCCTCCACTTT. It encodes CADKGASNSPLHF.

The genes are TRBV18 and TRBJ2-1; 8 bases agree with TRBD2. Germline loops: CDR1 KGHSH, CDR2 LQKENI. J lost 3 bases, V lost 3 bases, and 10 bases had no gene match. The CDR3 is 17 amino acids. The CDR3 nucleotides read TGTGCCAGCTCACCCAGGTCAACTAGCGGAAACTACAATGAGCAGTTCTTC. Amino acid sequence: CASSPRSTSGNYNEQFF.

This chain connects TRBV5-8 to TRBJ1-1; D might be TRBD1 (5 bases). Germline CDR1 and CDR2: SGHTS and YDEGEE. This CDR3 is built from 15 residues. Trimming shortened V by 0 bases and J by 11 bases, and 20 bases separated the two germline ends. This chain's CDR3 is CASSLAPGSPVWAFF. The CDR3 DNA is TGTGCCAGCAGCTTGGCGCCAGGGTCTCCAGTATGGGCTTTCTTT.

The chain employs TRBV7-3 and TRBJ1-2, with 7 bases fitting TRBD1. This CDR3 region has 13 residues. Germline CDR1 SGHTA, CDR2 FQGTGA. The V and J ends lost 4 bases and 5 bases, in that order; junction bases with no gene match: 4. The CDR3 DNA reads TGTGCCAGCAGCTCAGGGGGATCGTATGGCTACACCTTC. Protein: CASSSGGSYGYTF. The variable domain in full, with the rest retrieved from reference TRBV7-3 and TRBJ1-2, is GAGVSQTPSNKVTEKGKYVELRCDPISGHTALYWYRQSLGQGPEFLIYFQGTGAADDSGLPNDRFFAVRPEGSVSTLKIQRTERGDSAVYLCASSSGGSYGYTFGSGTRLTVV.

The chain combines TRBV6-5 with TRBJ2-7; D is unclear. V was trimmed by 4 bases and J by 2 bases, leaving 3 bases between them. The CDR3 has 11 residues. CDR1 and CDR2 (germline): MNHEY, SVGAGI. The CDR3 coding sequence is TGTGCCAGCAGTTCCACCTACGAGCAGTACTTC. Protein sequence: CASSSTYEQYF.

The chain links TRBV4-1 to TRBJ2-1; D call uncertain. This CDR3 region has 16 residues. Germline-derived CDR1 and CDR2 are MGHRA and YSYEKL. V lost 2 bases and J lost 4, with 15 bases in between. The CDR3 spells CASSQQIPRRYNEQFF. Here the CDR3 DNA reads TGCGCCAGCAGCCAACAAATACCCAGAAGATACAATGAGCAGTTCTTC.

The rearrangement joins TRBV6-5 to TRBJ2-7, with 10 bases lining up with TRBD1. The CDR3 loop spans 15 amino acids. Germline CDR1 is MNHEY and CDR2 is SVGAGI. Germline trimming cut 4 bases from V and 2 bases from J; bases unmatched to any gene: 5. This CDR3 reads CASSSPGQGTYEQYF. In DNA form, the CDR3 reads TGTGCCAGCAGTTCACCGGGACAGGGGACCTACGAGCAGTACTTC.

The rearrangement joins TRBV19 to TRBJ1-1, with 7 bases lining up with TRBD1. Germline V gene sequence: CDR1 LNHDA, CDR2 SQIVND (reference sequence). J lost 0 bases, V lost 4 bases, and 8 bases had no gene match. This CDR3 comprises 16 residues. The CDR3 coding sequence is TGTGCCAGTAGTACCCCAAAGACAGGGATGAACACTGAAGCTTTCTTT. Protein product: CASSTPKTGMNTEAFF.

CDR3 bases: TGTGCCAGCAACTCAGGGGATTTACAGGGCTCAAGGCAGTACTTC. This encodes CASNSGDLQGSRQYF. J is TRBJ2-7 and V is TRBV5-6; a possible D gene is TRBD1 (6 bases). Germline V gene data show CDR1 as SGHDT and CDR2 as YYEEEE. Trimming took 6 bases from V and 9 from J, leaving 25 bases between them. This CDR3 is 15 amino acids long.

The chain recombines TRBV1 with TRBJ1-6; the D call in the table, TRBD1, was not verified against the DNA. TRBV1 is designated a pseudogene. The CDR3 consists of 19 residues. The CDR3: CTSSPPKEGQVNLDSPLHF. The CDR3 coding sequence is TGCACCAGCAGCCCTCCGAAGGAGGGACAGGTGAACTTAGATTCACCCCTCCACTTT.

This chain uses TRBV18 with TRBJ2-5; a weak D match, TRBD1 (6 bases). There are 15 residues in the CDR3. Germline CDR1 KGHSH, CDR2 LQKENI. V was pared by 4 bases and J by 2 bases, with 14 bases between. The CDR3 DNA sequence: TGTGCCAGCTCACTCCTGGACAGTGGACAAGAGACCCAGTACTTC. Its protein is CASSLLDSGQETQYF.

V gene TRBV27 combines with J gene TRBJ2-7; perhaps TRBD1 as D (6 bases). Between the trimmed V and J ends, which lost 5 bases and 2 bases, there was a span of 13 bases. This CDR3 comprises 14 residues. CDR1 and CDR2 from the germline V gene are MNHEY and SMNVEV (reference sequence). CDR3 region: CASSTGGGPYEQYF. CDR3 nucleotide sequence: TGTGCCAGCAGTACTGGTGGGGGCCCCTACGAGCAGTACTTC.

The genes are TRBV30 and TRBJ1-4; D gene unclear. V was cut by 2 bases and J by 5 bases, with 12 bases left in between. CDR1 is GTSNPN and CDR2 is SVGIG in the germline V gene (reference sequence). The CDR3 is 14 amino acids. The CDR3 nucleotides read TGTGCCTGGAGTTACTTGGAGGAGAATGAAAAACTGTTTTTT. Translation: CAWSYLEENEKLFF.

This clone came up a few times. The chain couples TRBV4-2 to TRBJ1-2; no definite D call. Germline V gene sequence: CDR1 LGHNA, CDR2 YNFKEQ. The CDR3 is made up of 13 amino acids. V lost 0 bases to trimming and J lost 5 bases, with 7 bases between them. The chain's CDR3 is CASSQDYGYGYTF. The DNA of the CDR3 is TGTGCCAGCAGCCAAGATTACGGTTATGGCTACACCTTC.

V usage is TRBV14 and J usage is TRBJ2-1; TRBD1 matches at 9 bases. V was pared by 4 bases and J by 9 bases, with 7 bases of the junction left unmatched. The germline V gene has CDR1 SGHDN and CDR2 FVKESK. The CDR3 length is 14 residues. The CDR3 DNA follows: TGTGCCAGCAGCCGGGACAGGGTTTCGAGTGAGCAGTTCTTC. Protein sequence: CASSRDRVSSEQFF.

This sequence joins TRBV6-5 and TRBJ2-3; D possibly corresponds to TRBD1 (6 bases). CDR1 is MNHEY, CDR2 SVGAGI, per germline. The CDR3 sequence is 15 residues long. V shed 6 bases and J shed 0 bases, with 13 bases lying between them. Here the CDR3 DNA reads TGTGCCAGCAGAGAGACAGGCCCTAGCACAGATACGCAGTATTTT. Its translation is CASRETGPSTDTQYF.

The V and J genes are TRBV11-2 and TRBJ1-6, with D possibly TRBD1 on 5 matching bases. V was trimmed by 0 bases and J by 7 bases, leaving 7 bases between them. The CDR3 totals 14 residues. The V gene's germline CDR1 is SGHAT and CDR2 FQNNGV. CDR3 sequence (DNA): TGTGCCAGCAGCTTAGAGGCAGGGAATTCACCCCTCCACTTT. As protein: CASSLEAGNSPLHF.

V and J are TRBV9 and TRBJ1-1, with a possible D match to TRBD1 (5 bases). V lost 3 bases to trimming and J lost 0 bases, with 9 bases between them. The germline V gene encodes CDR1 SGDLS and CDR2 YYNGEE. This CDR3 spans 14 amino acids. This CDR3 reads CASSAGGLNTEAFF. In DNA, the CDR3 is TGTGCCAGCAGCGCGGGGGGGTTGAACACTGAAGCTTTCTTT. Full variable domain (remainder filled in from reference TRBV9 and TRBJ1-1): DSGVTQTPKHLITATGQRVTLRCSPRSGDLSVYWYQQSLDQGLQFLIQYYNGEERAKGNILERFSAQQFPDLHSELNLSSLELGDSALYFCASSAGGLNTEAFFGQGTRLTVV.

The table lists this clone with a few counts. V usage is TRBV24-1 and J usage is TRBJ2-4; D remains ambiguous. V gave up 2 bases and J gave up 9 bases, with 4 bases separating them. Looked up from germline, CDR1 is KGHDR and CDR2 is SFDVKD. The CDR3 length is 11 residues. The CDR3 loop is CATSDYGIQYF. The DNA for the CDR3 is TGTGCCACCAGTGATTACGGCATTCAGTACTTC.